Presented here are 28 T cell receptor beta chains from one specimen sequenced in a study of blood T cell repertoires in COVID-19. Clones were read by immunoSEQ multiplex PCR, and TCRdb kept only the in-frame ones, dropping some. The sample carries roughly 310,000 clones, about 92% recorded once. Material for sequencing was PBMCs or T cells enriched from blood (not recorded which). The receptors shown here come from a man in his 60s who had recovered from COVID-19.

V and J are TRBV7-8 and TRBJ2-1, with a weak D call TRBD2 (6 bases). V lost 5 bases, J lost 5 bases, and 19 bases lay in between. This CDR3 is built from 16 residues. Germline loops: CDR1 SGHVS, CDR2 FQNEAQ. The CDR3 bases are TGTGCCAGCAGCCCCTTGGATGGCGGGGTGAACAATGAGCAGTTCTTC. As protein: CASSPLDGGVNNEQFF.

The chain couples TRBV6-5 to TRBJ1-1; 7 positions match TRBD1. The CDR3 extends over 15 amino acids. Germline values: CDR1 MNHEY, CDR2 SVGAGI. The V gene end was trimmed by 6 bases and the J gene end by 1 base; junction bases not matched to a gene: 8. Here the CDR3 reads CASRLETGQNTEAFF. The CDR3, as DNA: TGTGCCAGCAGACTAGAGACAGGGCAGAACACTGAAGCTTTCTTT.

The genes are TRBV6-5 and TRBJ1-1; possible D gene TRBD1, 5 bases. Germline lookup yields CDR1 MNHEY and CDR2 SVGAGI. This CDR3 spans 14 amino acids. Trimming took 8 bases from V and 5 from J, leaving 18 bases between them. Here the CDR3 DNA reads TGTGCCAGCTTTTTGGGCCCCAAGGGGACTGAAGCTTTCTTT. Protein sequence: CASFLGPKGTEAFF.

CDR3 sequence: CASSLGRGRWRTEAFF. In nucleotides, the CDR3 is TGTGCCAGCAGTTTAGGCAGGGGGCGATGGAGGACTGAAGCTTTCTTT. The chain recombines TRBV27 with TRBJ1-1; 8 bases are shared with TRBD1. The CDR3 totals 16 residues. Per the germline V gene, CDR1 is MNHEY and CDR2 is SMNVEV (reference sequence). J lost 5 bases, V lost 2 bases, and 10 bases had no gene match.

V usage is TRBV29-1 and J usage is TRBJ2-7, with D tentatively TRBD2 (6 bases). This CDR3 contains 12 residues. The germline V gene has CDR1 SQVTM and CDR2 ANQGSEA. The V end was cut by 7 bases, the J end by 0 bases, with 10 bases between. As DNA, the CDR3 is TGCAGCGCCCTGCGGGACTCCTACGAGCAGTACTTC. Protein product: CSALRDSYEQYF.

This clone has only one observation. The chain recombines TRBV24-1 with TRBJ2-7, with 9 bases lining up with TRBD2. V dropped 8 bases and J dropped 5; count of bases not matched to a gene: 6. In germline, CDR1 is KGHDR, CDR2 SFDVKD. CDR3 length equals 13 residues. The CDR3 spells CATNSGSSHEQYF. The CDR3 bases are TGTGCCACCAATAGCGGGAGTTCCCACGAGCAGTACTTC.

The CDR3, as DNA: TGTGCCAGCAGCTCTGCTGCTCAGGGTGGCACAGATACGCAGTATTTT. Residues: CASSSAAQGGTDTQYF. The gene calls are TRBV7-3 and TRBJ2-3; a weak D match, TRBD1 (5 bases). V lost 4 bases and J 1 base, leaving 15 bases between the germline ends. The germline V gene encodes CDR1 SGHTA and CDR2 FQGTGA. The CDR3 extends over 16 amino acids.

The chain couples TRBV2 to TRBJ1-5, with D maybe TRBD1 (5 bases). Trimming left V 5 bases short and J 0 bases short, with 11 bases between. CDR1 and CDR2 from the germline V gene are SNHLY and FYNNEI. The CDR3 consists of 15 residues. In DNA, the CDR3 is TGTGCCAGCAGTCCGACAGCGAATAGCAATCAGCCCCAGCATTTT. It translates to CASSPTANSNQPQHF.

In DNA form, the CDR3 reads TGTGCCAGCAGCTACAGGCGTATGAATGAAAAACTGTTTTTT. It is translated as CASSYRRMNEKLFF. This chain connects TRBV5-5 to TRBJ1-4; TRBD1 might be the D (5 bases). V was cut by 3 bases and J by 5 bases, with 11 bases left in between. This CDR3 region has 14 residues. Per germline, CDR1 SGHKS and CDR2 YYEKEE (reference sequence).

The chain carries TRBV5-4 and TRBJ2-3; TRBD1 agrees at 10 bases. This CDR3 region has 15 residues. V was clipped by 3 bases and J by 0 bases; unmatched bases: 1. Germline CDR1 SGHNT, CDR2 YYREEE (reference sequence). The CDR3 DNA reads as TGTGCCAGCAGCTCGGACAGGGGGAGCACAGATACGCAGTATTTT. Amino acids: CASSSDRGSTDTQYF.

The rearrangement uses TRBV6-1 and TRBJ2-7, with 15 bases aligning to TRBD2. V lost 0 bases, J lost 3 bases, and 9 bases stayed unmatched. The CDR3 is 19 amino acids. Germline V gives CDR1 MNHNS, CDR2 SASEGT. CDR3 residues: CASSEAVGLAGGPFYEQYF. Here the CDR3 DNA reads TGTGCCAGCAGTGAAGCTGTAGGACTAGCGGGGGGGCCTTTCTACGAGCAGTACTTC.

On this clone: One junction end does not reproduce the germline sequence, and a read error may be involved. The chain uses TRBV6-5 and TRBJ1-1, with D uncertain. CDR1 is MNHEY and CDR2 is SVGAGI in the germline V gene. This CDR3 has 13 residues. The CDR3 region is CASRLSGNSEAFF. In DNA, the CDR3 is TGTGCCAGCAGGTTAAGTGGAAACAGTGAAGCTTTCTTT.

V and J are TRBV7-9 and TRBJ2-1; 7 bases are a match to TRBD2. J gave up 7 bases and V 2 bases, and 8 bases lay outside the gene matches. The V gene's germline CDR1 is SEHNR and CDR2 FQNEAQ (reference sequence). The CDR3 spans 15 residues. The CDR3 coding sequence is TGTGCCAGCAGCTTAAGCATGGGGGGAGGGAATGAGCAGTTCTTC. Residues: CASSLSMGGGNEQFF. Combining the CDR3 with reference TRBV7-9 and TRBJ2-1 gives the whole variable domain DTGVSQNPRHKITKRGQNVTFRCDPISEHNRLYWYRQTLGQGPEFLTYFQNEAQLEKSRLLSDRFSAERPKGSFSTLEIQRTEQGDSAMYLCASSLSMGGGNEQFFGPGTRLTVL.

The chain uses TRBV9 and TRBJ1-1, with TRBD1 identical over 8 bases. After removal of 0 bases from V and 0 bases from J, the junction contained 1 base not matched to a gene. Per germline, CDR1 SGDLS and CDR2 YYNGEE. CDR3 size: 15 residues. CDR3 sequence: CASSVVDRVNTEAFF. CDR3 DNA sequence: TGTGCCAGCAGCGTAGTGGACAGGGTGAACACTGAAGCTTTCTTT. The entire variable domain, with the rest obtained from reference TRBV9 and TRBJ1-1, is as follows: DSGVTQTPKHLITATGQRVTLRCSPRSGDLSVYWYQQSLDQGLQFLIQYYNGEERAKGNILERFSAQQFPDLHSELNLSSLELGDSALYFCASSVVDRVNTEAFFGQGTRLTVV.

The chain carries TRBV4-3 and TRBJ1-4; no clear D. This CDR3 comprises 15 residues. The germline V gene encodes CDR1 LGHNA and CDR2 YSLEER. V lost 0 bases and J lost 4, with 9 bases in between. The CDR3 spells CASSQDLRVNEKLFF. DNA for the CDR3: TGCGCCAGCAGCCAAGATTTACGGGTTAATGAAAAACTGTTTTTT.

V is TRBV27 and J is TRBJ2-1, with D uncertain. The CDR3 is 16 amino acids. CDR1 MNHEY and CDR2 SMNVEV come from the germline V gene (reference sequence). With 2 bases removed from V and 0 bases from J, the gap between germline ends came to 11 bases. CDR3 sequence (DNA): TGTGCCAGCAGTTTAAGCCCGGGTCGCTCCTACAATGAGCAGTTCTTC. Its translation is CASSLSPGRSYNEQFF.

The V gene is TRBV7-9, the J gene TRBJ2-5; D ambiguous. V lost 1 base and J lost 6, with 9 bases in between. Germline V gene sequence: CDR1 SEHNR, CDR2 FQNEAQ (reference sequence). The CDR3 loop spans 13 amino acids. The CDR3 spells CASSLVGFQTQYF. In nucleotides, the CDR3 is TGTGCCAGCAGCTTAGTCGGTTTCCAGACCCAGTACTTC.

The rearrangement links TRBV3-1 (or the pseudogene TRBV3-2) to TRBJ2-7; 7 bases map to TRBD2. Germline trimming cut 4 bases from V and 6 bases from J; bases unmatched to any gene: 12. The germline gives CDR1 LGHDT, CDR2 YNNKEL (reference sequence). This CDR3 is 15 amino acids long. The CDR3 DNA is TGTGCCAGCAGCCCAGCTAGCGGAGGTGGGGTCGAGCAGTACTTC. Encoded protein: CASSPASGGGVEQYF.

The chain links TRBV18 to TRBJ2-1; the match to TRBD1 covers 11 bases. Losses at the gene ends were 6 bases for V and 9 bases for J; bases not matched to a gene: 7. The CDR3 has 14 residues. Looked up from germline, CDR1 is KGHSH and CDR2 is LQKENI. CDR3 amino acids: CASSLRDRGAEQFF. The DNA for the CDR3 is TGTGCCAGCTCTCTCCGGGACAGGGGGGCTGAGCAGTTCTTC.

The J gene is TRBJ1-1, the V gene TRBV3-1 (or the pseudogene TRBV3-2), with 7 bases matching TRBD1. This CDR3 has 14 amino acids. The V and J ends lost 3 bases and 4 bases, in that order; junction bases with no gene match: 5. CDR1 is LGHDT, CDR2 YNNKEL, per germline (reference sequence). The CDR3 spells CASSHRQGPTEAFF. DNA of the CDR3: TGTGCCAGCAGCCACAGACAGGGCCCCACTGAAGCTTTCTTT.

The genes are TRBV19 and TRBJ1-6, with 9 bases aligning to TRBD1. CDR3 size: 14 residues. The germline V gene encodes CDR1 LNHDA and CDR2 SQIVND (reference sequence). Trimming cost V 7 bases and J 7 bases; bases outside gene matches: 5. The CDR3 DNA follows: TGTGCCAGTACTGCCGGGACAGGGAATTCACCCCTCCACTTT. Translation gives CASTAGTGNSPLHF.

The rearrangement joins TRBV7-8 to TRBJ2-1, with 10 bases lining up with TRBD2. Looked up from germline, CDR1 is SGHVS and CDR2 is FQNEAQ. The V and J ends lost 1 base and 7 bases, in that order; junction bases with no gene match: 10. This CDR3 contains 17 residues. The CDR3, as DNA: TGTGCCAGCAGCTTAGGACAGACGGGACTAGCGAGGAATGAGCAGTTCTTC. Translating it yields CASSLGQTGLARNEQFF.

The sample holds one count of this clone. Distinct nucleotide sequences in the sample also encode this CDR3. The chain combines TRBV30 with TRBJ2-3; D gene uncertain. V lost 0 bases, J lost 1 base, and 5 bases lay in between. Germline CDR1 is GTSNPN and CDR2 is SVGIG (reference sequence). The length of the CDR3 is 13 residues. CDR3 protein: CAWSVRGTDTQYF. DNA of the CDR3: TGTGCCTGGAGTGTTCGGGGCACAGATACGCAGTATTTT.

This clone occurred once. The J gene is TRBJ1-2, the V gene TRBV6-6; D is unresolved. This CDR3 has 15 amino acids. Germline-derived CDR1 and CDR2 are MNHNY and SVGAGI (reference sequence). Trimming cost V 2 bases and J 2 bases, with 12 bases left between them. The DNA of the CDR3 is TGTGCCAGCAGTTACGGGGAGCGTTTAAACTATGGCTACACCTTC. Protein: CASSYGERLNYGYTF.

The V call is TRBV11-3, the J call TRBJ2-3; 9 nucleotides line up with TRBD2. Unmatched junction bases numbered 7, after V lost 5 bases and J lost 4 bases. The CDR3 runs to 15 residues. Germline lookup yields CDR1 SGHNT and CDR2 YENEEA. The CDR3 spells CASSQWGTSPDTQYF. CDR3 DNA: TGTGCCAGCAGCCAGTGGGGGACTAGCCCAGATACGCAGTATTTT.

V usage is TRBV7-6 and J usage is TRBJ2-1; 9 bases fit TRBD2. With V trimmed by 1 base and J by 5 bases, 6 bases remained unmatched. The germline CDR1 and CDR2 sequences are SGHVS and FNYEAQ. CDR3 length: 16 amino acids. The CDR3 reads CASSLGPAGGDNEQFF. CDR3 nucleotide sequence: TGTGCCAGCAGCTTAGGTCCAGCGGGGGGTGACAATGAGCAGTTCTTC.

This chain links TRBV11-2 with TRBJ1-2; possible D gene TRBD1, 5 bases. Germline V gene data show CDR1 as SGHAT and CDR2 as FQNNGV. The CDR3 contains 14 residues. Trimming took off 1 base at V and 5 bases at J, with 11 bases between the two ends. The CDR3 nucleotides read TGTGCCAGCAGCTTAGTTGGGGGAGGTTATGGCTACACCTTC. Translation gives CASSLVGGGYGYTF.

The chain carries TRBV30 and TRBJ1-5; weak D call: TRBD1 (6 bases). CDR3 size: 15 residues. V was trimmed by 1 base and J by 1 base, leaving 11 bases between them. Germline-derived CDR1 and CDR2 are GTSNPN and SVGIG (reference sequence). In nucleotides, the CDR3 is TGTGCCTGGAGTGGGGGGCTGGGGAGCAATCAGCCCCAGCATTTT. Encoded protein: CAWSGGLGSNQPQHF.